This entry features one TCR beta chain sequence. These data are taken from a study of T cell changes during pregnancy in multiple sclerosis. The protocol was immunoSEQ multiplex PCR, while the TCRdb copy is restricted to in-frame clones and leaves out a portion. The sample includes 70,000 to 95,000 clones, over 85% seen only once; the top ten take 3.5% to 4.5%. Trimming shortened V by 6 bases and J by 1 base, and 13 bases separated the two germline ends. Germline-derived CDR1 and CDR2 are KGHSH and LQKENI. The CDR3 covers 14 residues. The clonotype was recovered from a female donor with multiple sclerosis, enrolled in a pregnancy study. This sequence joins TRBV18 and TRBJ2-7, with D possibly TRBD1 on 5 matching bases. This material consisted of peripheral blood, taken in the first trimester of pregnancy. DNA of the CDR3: TGTGCCAGCTCCCAGGGTGCTGATTCCTACGAGCAGTACTTC. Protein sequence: CASSQGADSYEQYF.